The 24 T cell receptor beta chains presented below share a single source sample, sequenced in a study of patients and donors after allogeneic stem cell transplantation. Each CDR3 protein is one row after TCRdb ran MiXCR on the RT-PCR reads. The data contain approximately 57,000 distinct CDR3 sequences, about an eighth of them singletons. Sample: blood, either unsorted or a sorted T cell fraction (not recorded which). The receptors were gathered from a human donor who was either an allogeneic HSCT recipient or a stem cell or donor lymphocyte infusion donor (not recorded which). It is not recorded whose cells these are; they may come from a transplant donor.

This clonotype was observed a few times. The chain uses TRBV24-1 and TRBJ2-5; D remains unclear. The germline V and J ends were trimmed by 2 bases and 5 bases, with 14 bases remaining between them. The CDR3 runs 15 residues. Looked up from germline, CDR1 is KGHDR and CDR2 is SFDVKD. The CDR3 sequence is CATSDSALSWETQYF. The DNA of the CDR3 is TGTGCCACCAGTGATTCGGCACTCTCGTGGGAGACCCAGTACTTC.

About this clonotype itself: A much larger clone differs from this one at a single base, so this may be a read error. CDR3 region: CASSTPRRMGTEAFF. DNA for the CDR3: TGTGCCAGCAGTACCCCGCGCCGGATGGGAACTGAAGCTTTCTTT. This rearrangement joins TRBV27 to TRBJ1-1; no clear D. This CDR3 contains 15 residues. Between the trimmed V and J ends, which lost 5 bases and 5 bases, there was a span of 18 bases. Germline V gene lookup returns CDR1 MNHEY and CDR2 SMNVEV (reference sequence).

The V gene is TRBV12-3 or TRBV12-4, the J gene TRBJ1-2, with D perhaps matching TRBD1 (5 bases). V was shortened by 3 bases and J by 1 base, with 21 bases between the two germline ends. The CDR3 has 18 residues. This chain's CDR3 is CASSFSWDDRGYNYGYTF. The DNA of the CDR3 is TGTGCCAGCAGTTTTTCTTGGGATGACAGAGGTTATAACTATGGCTACACCTTC.

This clonotype has only a few counts. This chain uses TRBV12-3 or TRBV12-4 with TRBJ1-5; 10 bases map to TRBD1. The CDR3 loop spans 15 amino acids. V lost 5 bases, J lost 3 bases, and 4 bases stayed unmatched. The DNA for the CDR3 is TGTGCCAGCAGTACGACAGGGGGCAACAATCAGCCCCAGCATTTT. This codes for CASSTTGGNNQPQHF.

This clonotype has at least ten counts. V gene TRBV12-3 or TRBV12-4 combines with J gene TRBJ1-1; D not certain. Trimming took off 3 bases at V and 4 bases at J, with 9 bases between the two ends. The CDR3 has 13 residues. In DNA, the CDR3 is TGTGCCAGCAGTTTCGGGGAAGGCACTGAAGCTTTCTTT. Protein: CASSFGEGTEAFF.

This clonotype occurred a few times. The rearrangement links TRBV12-3 or TRBV12-4 to TRBJ2-6; 7 positions match TRBD1. Trimming took 10 bases from V and 0 from J; bases not matched to a gene: 9. The CDR3 sequence is 16 residues long. As DNA, the CDR3 is TGTGCCACCCGGACAGGCCCGTCCTCTGGGGCCAACGTCCTGACTTTC. Its protein is CATRTGPSSGANVLTF.

The chain joins TRBV27 to TRBJ2-7, with TRBD1 matching over 7 bases. The CDR3 has 15 amino acids. Germline assignment: CDR1 MNHEY and CDR2 SMNVEV (reference sequence). V shed 1 base, J shed 2 bases, and the junction held 5 bases outside the gene matches. CDR3 in DNA: TGTGCCAGCAGTTTATTTGGGGACAGTACCTACGAGCAGTACTTC. Residues: CASSLFGDSTYEQYF.

The rearrangement links TRBV6-1 to TRBJ1-2; weak D call: TRBD1 (6 bases). The V gene's germline CDR1 is MNHNS and CDR2 SASEGT. The germline V and J ends were trimmed by 4 bases and 8 bases, with 17 bases remaining between them. CDR3 length: 14 amino acids. CDR3 protein: CASSATGAAGGYTF. The CDR3 nucleotides read TGTGCCAGCAGTGCGACAGGAGCAGCCGGGGGCTACACCTTC.

This clonotype was found many times. The J gene is TRBJ2-1, the V gene TRBV29-1; 13 positions agree with TRBD2. Germline loops: CDR1 SQVTM, CDR2 ANQGSEA. V was pared by 1 base and J by 7 bases, with 10 bases of the junction left unmatched. This CDR3 has 17 residues. CDR3 bases: TGCAGCGTTGAAGTTCCCCCAGGACTAGCGGGAGTGAATGAGCAGTTCTTC. Translation: CSVEVPPGLAGVNEQFF.

This clonotype was seen more than once but under ten times. The gene calls are TRBV3-1 and TRBJ2-4; D may be TRBD1 (6 bases). Trimming left V 4 bases short and J 0 bases short, with 10 bases between. Per the germline V gene, CDR1 is LGHDT and CDR2 is YNNKEL (reference sequence). The CDR3 spans 15 residues. The CDR3 region has the DNA TGTGCCAGCAGCCCACAGGGAGTAGCCAAAAACATTCAGTACTTC. Translating it yields CASSPQGVAKNIQYF.

This clonotype has a handful of counts. The chain has TRBV5-1 and TRBJ2-1; the match to TRBD2 covers 9 bases. The length of the CDR3 is 14 residues. Germline-derived CDR1 and CDR2 are SGHRS and YFSETQ. Losses at the gene ends were 7 bases for V and 4 bases for J; bases not matched to a gene: 6. The CDR3 protein is CASGQTSGYNEQFF. In DNA form, the CDR3 reads TGCGCCAGCGGCCAGACTAGCGGATACAATGAGCAGTTCTTC.

This clonotype has a handful of counts. The chain uses TRBV7-9 and TRBJ2-1, with unresolved D. Deletions cut 1 base from V and 8 bases from J, with 0 bases between. The CDR3 runs 10 residues. Germline assignment: CDR1 SEHNR and CDR2 FQNEAQ (reference sequence). The CDR3, as DNA: TGTGCCAGCAGCTTAGATGAGCAGTTCTTC. It encodes CASSLDEQFF.

This clonotype was detected a few times. The chain joins TRBV27 to TRBJ1-2, with a tentative D call TRBD1 (6 bases). V was clipped by 10 bases and J by 3 bases, with 24 bases between them. CDR1 is MNHEY and CDR2 is SMNVEV in the germline V gene (reference sequence). This CDR3 has 16 amino acids. This CDR3 is CATTPGPGVDDYGYTF. For the CDR3, the DNA is TGTGCCACCACCCCCGGCCCAGGGGTGGATGACTATGGCTACACCTTC.

This clonotype was detected many times. J is TRBJ1-4 and V is TRBV29-1; D remains unclear. Germline CDR1 SQVTM, CDR2 ANQGSEA. The CDR3 covers 11 residues. The germline V and J ends were trimmed by 7 bases and 4 bases, with 7 bases remaining between them. CDR3 nucleotides: TGCAGCGCCCTACTTAATGAAAAACTGTTTTTT. This sequence encodes CSALLNEKLFF. Filled out from reference TRBV29-1 and TRBJ1-4, the complete variable domain reads SAVISQKPSRDICQRGTSLTIQCQVDSQVTMMFWYRQQPGQSLTLIATANQGSEATYESGFVIDKFPISRPNLTFSTLTVSNMSPEDSSIYLCSALLNEKLFFGSGTQLSVL.

This chain links TRBV12-5 with TRBJ2-3, with 7 bases matching TRBD2. The V gene end was trimmed by 5 bases and the J gene end by 4 bases; junction bases not matched to a gene: 6. This CDR3 has 14 residues. Germline CDR1 LGHNT, CDR2 FRNRAP. The CDR3 coding sequence is TGTGCTAGTGGTCCCTCGGGAGGCCCAGATACGCAGTATTTT. It is translated as CASGPSGGPDTQYF.

The count of this clonotype is one. The V call is TRBV12-3 or TRBV12-4, the J call TRBJ2-7; 7 bases agree with TRBD1. CDR3 length: 13 amino acids. J was trimmed by 4 bases and V by 8 bases; bases with no gene match: 8. CDR3 residues: CASGDSVRYEQYF. CDR3 DNA: TGTGCCAGCGGGGACAGTGTCAGGTACGAGCAGTACTTC.

This clonotype was detected many times. This CDR3 is CASSPQGQYGYTF. The CDR3 DNA reads TGTGCCAGCAGCCCGCAGGGTCAGTATGGCTACACCTTC. The chain couples TRBV27 to TRBJ1-2; D possibly corresponds to TRBD1 (5 bases). Trimming took 6 bases from V and 5 from J, leaving 13 bases between them. CDR3 length: 13 amino acids. Germline loops: CDR1 MNHEY, CDR2 SMNVEV (reference sequence).

A remark on this clonotype: A junction end diverges from the germline sequence, so it may reflect a read error. The chain has TRBV7-7 and TRBJ1-3; D gene unclear. Germline V gene sequence: CDR1 SSHAT, CDR2 FNYEAQ (reference sequence). This CDR3 is 16 amino acids long. In nucleotides, the CDR3 is TGTGCTAGCAGCCCCTCCGGTTACCTCTCTGGAAACACCATATATTTT. Protein: CASSPSGYLSGNTIYF. Supplemented by reference TRBV7-7 and TRBJ1-3, the full variable domain reads GAGVSQSPRYKVTKRGQDVTLRCDPISSHATLYWYQQALGQGPEFLTYFNYEAQPDKSGLPSDRFSAERPEGSISTLTIQRTEQRDSAMYRCASSPSGYLSGNTIYFGEGSWLTVV.

The V call is TRBV7-6, the J call TRBJ2-5; TRBD2 might be the D (6 bases). V was pared by 0 bases and J by 4 bases, with 18 bases between. CDR3 length: 17 amino acids. Germline lookup yields CDR1 SGHVS and CDR2 FNYEAQ. The CDR3 reads CASSLAFGGREIETQYF. The CDR3 DNA follows: TGTGCCAGCAGCTTAGCCTTCGGAGGACGGGAGATAGAGACCCAGTACTTC.

Comment on this clonotype: A clone one base away is much larger, so this may be a read error. This sequence joins TRBV12-5 and TRBJ1-1; D call uncertain. The germline V gene encodes CDR1 LGHNT and CDR2 FRNRAP. The CDR3 extends over 15 amino acids. The V end lost 11 bases, the J end lost 6 bases, and 25 bases lay between the germline ends. The CDR3 coding sequence is TGTGCTGGTGCCCAAGCCGGGGTCCACGTCTCTGAAGCTTTCTTT. Amino acid sequence: CAGAQAGVHVSEAFF.

The chain joins TRBV19 to TRBJ2-5; D possibly corresponds to TRBD1 (5 bases). V lost 3 bases, J lost 0 bases, and 8 bases lay in between. This CDR3 comprises 14 residues. The germline gives CDR1 LNHDA, CDR2 SQIVND (reference sequence). DNA of the CDR3: TGTGCCAGTAGTATTACAGGAGACCAAGAGACCCAGTACTTC. Amino acid sequence: CASSITGDQETQYF.

The chain carries TRBV12-3 or TRBV12-4 and TRBJ2-3; D assignment may be TRBD1 or TRBD2 (6 bases each). The V end was cut by 2 bases, the J end by 2 bases, with 14 bases between. The CDR3 spans 16 residues. CDR3 bases: TGTGCCAGCAGTTTAAGGGCGGGGACAAACACAGATACGCAGTATTTT. It is translated as CASSLRAGTNTDTQYF.

The CDR3 DNA reads as TGTGCCACCAGCAGAGCGGGACTATTCTACGAGCAGTACTTC. It translates to CATSRAGLFYEQYF. The chain has TRBV15 and TRBJ2-7; TRBD2 aligns across 7 bases. J lost 3 bases, V lost 1 base, and 3 bases had no gene match. This CDR3 has 14 residues. Germline-derived CDR1 and CDR2 are LNHNV and YYDKDF (reference sequence).

Ten or more counts support this clonotype. The CDR3 DNA reads as TGTGCCAGCAGCTTAGCTCAGGGGGTGAACACTGAAGCTTTCTTT. Residues: CASSLAQGVNTEAFF. The chain uses TRBV7-2 and TRBJ1-1; 7 nucleotides align to TRBD1. In germline, CDR1 is SGHTA, CDR2 FQGNSA. The CDR3 loop spans 15 amino acids. The trim removed 0 bases at V and 0 bases at J, leaving 1 base unmatched.